Listed below are T cell receptor beta chains from one sample, sequenced in a study of early T cells in non-severe SARS-CoV-2 infection. TCRdb used MiXCR to reprocess the 5' RACE reads, holding one entry per CDR3 protein. The sample includes about 67,000 distinct CDR3 sequences, roughly 10% seen only once; the top ten take 3.8%. The sample taken for sequencing was whole blood. The receptor set was obtained from an adult who was a healthcare worker with PCR-confirmed SARS-CoV-2 infection or an uninfected control (not recorded which). Both conserved end residues are part of each CDR3. The D gene is left open where the match is weak. The listing skips clone size in some rows; elsewhere it reads once, few, many or a size class.

v_gene	d_gene	abundance	j_gene	CDR3aa	CDR3nt
TRBV2	NA	many	TRBJ2-3	CASRRLLVGFRTDTQYF	TGTGCCAGCAGGCGCCTTCTGGTAGGGTTCCGCACAGATACGCAGTATTTT
TRBV29-1	TRBD1	many	TRBJ1-6	CSVRTGMDSPLHF	TGCAGCGTGAGGACAGGGATGGATTCACCCCTCCACTTT
TRBV11-3	NA	NA	TRBJ2-1	CASSRQGGTYNEQFF	TGTGCCAGCAGCCGCCAGGGGGGTACCTACAATGAGCAGTTCTTC
TRBV29-1	TRBD2	NA	TRBJ2-3	CSVGTYVPGGTQYF	TGCAGCGTTGGAACCTACGTACCGGGGGGTACGCAGTATTTT
TRBV7-2	NA	many	TRBJ2-6	CASSDQIVLTF	TGTGCCAGCAGCGATCAGATAGTCCTGACTTTC
TRBV2	NA	NA	TRBJ2-3	CATSETPSADTQYF	TGTGCCACCAGCGAGACTCCTTCAGCAGATACGCAGTATTTT
TRBV4-2	NA	many	TRBJ1-5	CASYRAYSNQPQHF	TGTGCCAGTTACAGGGCTTATAGCAATCAGCCCCAGCATTTT
TRBV9	TRBD2	NA	TRBJ2-7	CASSVTPSGLSGEQYF	TGTGCCAGCAGCGTAACTCCTAGCGGACTCTCAGGGGAGCAGTACTTC
TRBV29-1	TRBD1	many	TRBJ2-1	CSVKTGNEQFF	TGCAGCGTTAAGACAGGGAACGAGCAGTTCTTC
TRBV29-1	NA	many	TRBJ1-1	CSSGAVRTEAFF	TGCAGCTCCGGGGCGGTCCGCACTGAAGCTTTCTTT
TRBV6-2/TRBV6-3	TRBD1	many	TRBJ2-7	CASSHGTGESYEQYF	TGTGCCAGCAGCCACGGGACAGGGGAATCCTACGAGCAGTACTTC
TRBV30	NA	NA	TRBJ2-1	CAWSGVRHWNEQFF	TGTGCCTGGAGTGGCGTACGGCATTGGAATGAGCAGTTCTTC
TRBV29-1	TRBD1	NA	TRBJ2-1	CSIPGQGTYNEQFF	TGCAGTATACCGGGACAGGGGACCTACAATGAGCAGTTCTTC
TRBV2	NA	many	TRBJ1-1	CASRKRGSMGTEAFF	TGTGCCAGCAGGAAACGGGGCTCAATGGGCACTGAAGCTTTCTTT
TRBV28	NA	few	TRBJ2-1	CASSSPTRSYNEQFF	TGTGCCAGCAGTTCCCCCACCCGGTCCTACAATGAGCAGTTCTTC
TRBV7-9	NA	NA	TRBJ2-2	CASRGPNPSGELFF	TGTGCCAGCAGAGGGCCGAACCCATCCGGGGAGCTGTTTTTT
TRBV6-6	TRBD1	many	TRBJ1-6	CASSYPPTGRNNSPLHF	TGTGCCAGCAGTTACCCCCCGACAGGGAGGAATAATTCACCCCTCCACTTT
TRBV27	TRBD1	NA	TRBJ1-2	CASSFGTGGNYGYTF	TGTGCCAGCAGTTTTGGGACAGGCGGTAACTATGGCTACACCTTC
TRBV11-2	TRBD2	NA	TRBJ2-7	CASSPGGGPYEQYF	TGTGCCAGCAGCCCTGGGGGGGGACCCTACGAGCAGTACTTC
TRBV20-1	TRBD2	many	TRBJ2-5	CSARRLAGLQETQYF	TGCAGTGCTAGGCGACTAGCGGGGCTCCAAGAGACCCAGTACTTC
TRBV29-1	NA	few	TRBJ2-7	CSVGWSYEQYF	TGCAGCGTTGGATGGTCCTACGAGCAGTACTTC
TRBV12-3/TRBV12-4	TRBD1	few	TRBJ2-1	CASSFRQGAYNEQFF	TGTGCCAGCAGTTTTCGGCAGGGGGCGTACAATGAGCAGTTCTTC
TRBV9	NA	NA	TRBJ1-5	CASSVDWRENQPQHF	TGTGCCAGCAGCGTCGACTGGCGGGAGAATCAGCCCCAGCATTTT
TRBV19	NA	NA	TRBJ2-7	CASSQRRLGSYEQYF	TGTGCCAGTAGTCAACGTCGTCTCGGCTCCTACGAGCAGTACTTC
TRBV6-1	TRBD2	many	TRBJ2-1	CASRPSGRGHEQFF	TGTGCCAGCAGACCTAGCGGGAGGGGCCATGAGCAGTTCTTC
TRBV6-6	TRBD1	many	TRBJ1-1	CASIQTGEGNTEAFF	TGTGCCAGCATCCAAACAGGGGAGGGGAACACTGAAGCTTTCTTT
TRBV9	NA	many	TRBJ1-6	CASSGGNSPLHF	TGTGCCAGCAGCGGTGGTAATTCACCCCTCCACTTT
TRBV7-9	TRBD1	many	TRBJ2-5	CASSLAPGQGLETQYF	TGTGCCAGCAGCTTAGCGCCGGGACAGGGGTTGGAGACCCAGTACTTC
TRBV12-3/TRBV12-4	TRBD2	many	TRBJ2-7	CATSKGLVGEQYF	TGTGCCACCTCCAAGGGACTAGTGGGCGAGCAGTACTTC
TRBV11-2	NA	many	TRBJ2-1	CASSSSRGSSYNEQFF	TGTGCCAGCAGCTCCTCCCGGGGGAGCTCCTACAATGAGCAGTTCTTC
TRBV20-1	NA	many	TRBJ2-3	CSATVDLWDTQYF	TGCAGTGCCACGGTAGATCTCTGGGATACGCAGTATTTT
TRBV2	TRBD2	many	TRBJ2-3	CASSRLGLAGTDTQYF	TGTGCCAGCAGTCGATTAGGACTAGCAGGCACAGATACGCAGTATTTT